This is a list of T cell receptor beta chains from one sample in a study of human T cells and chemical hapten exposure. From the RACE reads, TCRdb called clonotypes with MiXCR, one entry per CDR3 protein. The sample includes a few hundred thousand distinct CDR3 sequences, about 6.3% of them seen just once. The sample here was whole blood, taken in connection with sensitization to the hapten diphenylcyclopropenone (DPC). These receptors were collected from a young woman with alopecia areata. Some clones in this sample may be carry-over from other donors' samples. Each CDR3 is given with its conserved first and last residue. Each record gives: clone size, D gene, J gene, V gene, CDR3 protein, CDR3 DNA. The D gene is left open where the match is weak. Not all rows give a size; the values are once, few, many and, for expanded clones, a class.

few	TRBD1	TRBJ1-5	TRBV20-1	CSASPRDRGLNQPQHF	TGCAGTGCTAGCCCCCGGGACAGGGGGCTGAATCAGCCCCAGCATTTT
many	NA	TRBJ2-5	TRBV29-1	CSVEPSPETQYF	TGCAGCGTTGAACCCTCGCCAGAGACCCAGTACTTC
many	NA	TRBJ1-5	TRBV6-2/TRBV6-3	CASSFGSSNQPQHF	TGTGCCAGCAGTTTCGGGTCAAGCAATCAGCCCCAGCATTTT
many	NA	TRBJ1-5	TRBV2	CASSEEWGDQPQHF	TGTGCCAGCAGTGAAGAGTGGGGAGACCAGCCCCAGCATTTT
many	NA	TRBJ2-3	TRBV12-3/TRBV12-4	CASSPIISTDTQYF	TGTGCCAGCAGCCCGATTATAAGCACAGATACGCAGTATTTT
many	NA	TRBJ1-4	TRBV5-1	CASSLAENEKLFF	TGCGCCAGCAGCTTGGCCGAAAATGAAAAACTGTTTTTT
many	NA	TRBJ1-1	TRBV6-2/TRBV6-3	CASSTPGTLEAFF	TGTGCCAGCAGTACCCCCGGGACACTGGAAGCTTTCTTT
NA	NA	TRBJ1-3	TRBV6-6	CASSRGRDLAGNTIYF	TGTGCCAGCAGTAGGGGCAGGGACCTAGCTGGAAACACCATATATTTT
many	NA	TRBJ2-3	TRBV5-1	CASSLAKLGLGTDTQYF	TGCGCCAGCAGCTTGGCCAAGCTGGGCTTAGGCACAGATACGCAGTATTTT
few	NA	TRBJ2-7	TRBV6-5	CATLGPGSYEQYF	TGTGCCACCCTGGGTCCCGGCTCCTACGAGCAGTACTTC
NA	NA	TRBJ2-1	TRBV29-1	CSGAVSYNEQFF	TGCAGCGGAGCCGTGTCCTACAATGAGCAGTTCTTC
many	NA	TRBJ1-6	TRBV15	CATSRAQYNSPLHF	TGTGCCACCAGCAGAGCCCAGTATAATTCACCCCTCCACTTT
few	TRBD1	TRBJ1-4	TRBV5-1	CASSLDRGSNEKLFF	TGCGCCAGCAGTTTGGACAGGGGATCTAATGAAAAACTGTTTTTT
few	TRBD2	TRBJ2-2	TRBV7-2	CASRPGTRSGELFF	TGTGCCAGCAGGCCCGGGACTAGATCCGGGGAGCTGTTTTTT
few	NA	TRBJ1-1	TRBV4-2	CASSQGPGLMNTEAFF	TGTGCCAGCAGCCAAGGGCCAGGGCTCATGAACACTGAAGCTTTCTTT
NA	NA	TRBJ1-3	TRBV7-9	CASSSRNQDTIYF	TGTGCCAGCAGCTCGAGAAACCAGGACACCATATATTTT
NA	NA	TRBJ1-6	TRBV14	CASSQLSVRNSPLHF	TGTGCCAGCAGCCAACTTTCGGTTAGGAATTCACCCCTCCACTTT
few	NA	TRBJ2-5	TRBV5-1	CASSLGLLQETQYF	TGCGCCAGCAGCTTGGGGTTACTTCAAGAGACCCAGTACTTC
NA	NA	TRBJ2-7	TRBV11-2	CASSLISGYPYEQYF	TGTGCCAGCAGCTTAATATCAGGGTACCCCTACGAGCAGTACTTC
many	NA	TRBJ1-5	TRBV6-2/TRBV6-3	CASARQSNQPQHF	TGTGCCAGCGCGAGACAGTCGAATCAGCCCCAGCATTTT
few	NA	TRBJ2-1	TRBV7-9	CASSPANNEQFF	TGTGCCAGCAGCCCAGCGAACAATGAGCAGTTCTTC
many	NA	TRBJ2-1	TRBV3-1	CASSQSYYNEQFF	TGTGCCAGCAGCCAAAGCTACTACAATGAGCAGTTCTTC
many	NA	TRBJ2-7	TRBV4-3	CASSQSPSGLSEQYF	TGCGCCAGCAGCCAATCCCCTTCAGGGCTCTCCGAGCAGTACTTC
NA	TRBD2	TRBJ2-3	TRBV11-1	CASTLAGAGTDTQYF	TGTGCCAGCACCCTAGCGGGGGCCGGGACAGATACGCAGTATTTT
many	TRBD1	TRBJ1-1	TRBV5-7	CANGTGRRFYTEAFF	TGTGCCAACGGGACAGGGAGGAGATTCTACACTGAAGCTTTCTTT
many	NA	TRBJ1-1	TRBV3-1	CASSQRADTEAFF	TGTGCCAGCAGCCAGCGGGCGGACACTGAAGCTTTCTTT
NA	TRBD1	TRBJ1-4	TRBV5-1	CASSSDRGTNEKLFF	TGCGCCAGCAGCTCCGACAGGGGGACTAATGAAAAACTGTTTTTT
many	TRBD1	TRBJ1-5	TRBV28	CASRRGTGYSNQPQHF	TGTGCCAGCAGGAGGGGGACAGGCTATAGCAATCAGCCCCAGCATTTT
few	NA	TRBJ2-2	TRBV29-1	CSVSDPGTQKSGELFF	TGCAGCGTCTCGGATCCCGGGACCCAGAAATCCGGGGAGCTGTTTTTT
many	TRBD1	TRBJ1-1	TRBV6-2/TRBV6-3	CASSPDRDSTEAFF	TGTGCCAGCAGTCCAGACAGGGACAGCACTGAAGCTTTCTTT
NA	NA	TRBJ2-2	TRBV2	CASRTDYTGELFF	TGTGCCAGCAGAACCGACTACACCGGGGAGCTGTTTTTT
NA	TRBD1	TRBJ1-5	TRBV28	CASSRDRSYSNQPQHF	TGTGCCAGCAGTAGGGACAGATCTTATAGCAATCAGCCCCAGCATTTT
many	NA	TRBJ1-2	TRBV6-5	CASSQLTNYGYTF	TGTGCCAGCAGTCAGCTTACTAACTATGGCTACACCTTC
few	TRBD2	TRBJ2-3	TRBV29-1	CSVEGGTSGYTDTQYF	TGCAGCGTTGAGGGCGGGACTAGCGGCTACACAGATACGCAGTATTTT
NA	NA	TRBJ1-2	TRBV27	CASSPRTTPNYGYTF	TGTGCCAGCAGTCCTAGAACGACACCGAACTATGGCTACACCTTC
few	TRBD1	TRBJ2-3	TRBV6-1	CASSPRRDRDYF	TGTGCCAGCAGTCCCCGTAGGGACAGGGACTATTTT
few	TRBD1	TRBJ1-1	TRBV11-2	CASSFLGQGRRAEAFF	TGTGCCAGCAGCTTCCTAGGACAGGGAAGGCGCGCTGAAGCTTTCTTT
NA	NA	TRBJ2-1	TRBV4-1	CASRSGASSYNEQFF	TGCGCCAGCAGGTCGGGCGCCAGCTCCTACAATGAGCAGTTCTTC
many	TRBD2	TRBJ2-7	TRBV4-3	CASSLRTSDEQYF	TGCGCCAGCAGCCTCAGGACTAGCGACGAGCAGTACTTC
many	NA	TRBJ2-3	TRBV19	CASSIVTGLATDTQYF	TGTGCCAGTAGTATAGTCACCGGGCTTGCCACAGATACGCAGTATTTT
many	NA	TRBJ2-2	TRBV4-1	CASSQDLRTGELFF	TGCGCCAGCAGCCAAGACCTCCGCACCGGGGAGCTGTTTTTT
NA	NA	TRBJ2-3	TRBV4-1	CASSRVADTQYF	TGCGCCAGCAGCCGCGTAGCAGATACGCAGTATTTT
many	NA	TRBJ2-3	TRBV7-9	CASSLITGLLTDTQYF	TGTGCCAGCAGCTTAATTACGGGCCTCCTCACAGATACGCAGTATTTT
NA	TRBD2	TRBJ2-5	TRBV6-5	CASTPSFIGGVQETQYF	TGTGCCAGCACTCCATCCTTTATCGGGGGGGTCCAAGAGACCCAGTACTTC
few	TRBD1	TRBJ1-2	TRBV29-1	CSVGGQTYGYTF	TGCAGCGTTGGGGGACAGACCTATGGCTACACCTTC